This T cell receptor (beta chain) was sequenced in a study of spatial heterogeneity in lung cancer. Whole-study results and caveats: Tumor mutation count correlated with how many alpha and beta TCRs expanded intratumorally.

The germline V gene encodes CDR1 SNHLY and CDR2 FYNNEI. The junction had 4 bases not matched to a gene; V was cut back by 2 bases and J by 8 bases. The CDR3 has 13 amino acids. The table lists this clonotype with many counts. As yet, its antigen is unknown. MiXCR, applied by TCRdb to the 5' RACE reads, yields one record per CDR3 protein. This sample has 10,000 to 15,000 distinct CDR3 sequences, with 4.5% to 6.5% found just once. Time point here: sample taken at primary tumor resection. The source of this sequence is a male donor with early-stage non-small cell lung cancer. This chain links TRBV2 with TRBJ2-3, with 7 bases matching TRBD2. This sample comprised lung tumor tissue, obtained at surgery. DNA of the CDR3: TGTGCCAGCAGTGAACGCGGGGGAGGTACGCAGTATTTT. Its protein product is CASSERGGGTQYF.